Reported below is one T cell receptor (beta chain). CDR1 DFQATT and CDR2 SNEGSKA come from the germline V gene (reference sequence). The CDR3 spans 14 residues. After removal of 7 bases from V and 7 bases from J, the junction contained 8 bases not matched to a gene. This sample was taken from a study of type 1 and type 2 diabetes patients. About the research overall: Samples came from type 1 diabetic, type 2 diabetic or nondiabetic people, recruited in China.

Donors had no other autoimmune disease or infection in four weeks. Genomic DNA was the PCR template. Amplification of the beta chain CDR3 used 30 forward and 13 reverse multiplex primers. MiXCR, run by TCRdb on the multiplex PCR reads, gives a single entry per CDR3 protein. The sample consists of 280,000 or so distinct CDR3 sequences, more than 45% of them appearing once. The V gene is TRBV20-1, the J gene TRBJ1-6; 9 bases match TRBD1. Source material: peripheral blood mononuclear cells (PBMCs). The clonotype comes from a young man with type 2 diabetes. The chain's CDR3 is CSGDRDRENSPLHF. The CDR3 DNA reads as TGCAGTGGCGACCGGGACAGGGAAAATTCACCCCTCCACTTT.